These 8 T cell receptor beta chains share one sample of origin, sequenced in a study of T-cell memory formation after mild COVID-19. TCRdb reprocessed the 5' RACE reads via MiXCR and lists one record per CDR3 protein. The table lists 300,000 to 400,000 distinct CDR3 sequences, 25% to 30% of them singletons. Material for sequencing was PBMCs or a T cell subset sorted from them (not recorded which). The receptors derive from an adult woman who had mild COVID-19 (a few samples of this study predate the infection). Cell type and time point are not known.

A few counts support this clonotype. This chain joins TRBV7-9 and TRBJ2-5; D gene uncertain. This CDR3 has 11 amino acids. V was shortened by 5 bases and J by 7 bases, with 8 bases between the two germline ends. The V gene's germline CDR1 is SEHNR and CDR2 FQNEAQ (reference sequence). The CDR3 DNA reads as TGTGCCAGCAGCGCAGAGTGGACCCAGTACTTC. The encoded protein is CASSAEWTQYF.

This chain uses TRBV7-9 with TRBJ2-1, with 9 bases aligning to TRBD2. Trimming took 3 bases from V and 7 from J; bases not matched to a gene: 10. CDR1 and CDR2 from the germline V gene are SEHNR and FQNEAQ (reference sequence). CDR3 size: 16 residues. The chain's CDR3 is CASSFPGAGGPNEQFF. CDR3 nucleotides: TGTGCCAGCAGCTTCCCCGGAGCGGGGGGCCCGAATGAGCAGTTCTTC.

The CDR3 bases are TGTGCCAGCAGTTTATCGCACCGGTTGGGGAACACTGAAGCTTTCTTT. Translation gives CASSLSHRLGNTEAFF. This chain uses TRBV27 with TRBJ1-1, with unresolved D. The germline V and J ends were trimmed by 0 bases and 1 base, with 12 bases remaining between them. The CDR3 contains 16 residues. The germline V gene has CDR1 MNHEY and CDR2 SMNVEV (reference sequence).

This clonotype was counted between two and nine times. The chain is built from TRBV4-1 and TRBJ2-7, with D unclear. The ends were cut back, 4 bases at V and 0 bases at J, with 13 bases in the middle. Germline loops: CDR1 MGHRA, CDR2 YSYEKL. The length of the CDR3 is 15 residues. The CDR3 sequence is CASSPLTLSSYEQYF. In DNA form, the CDR3 reads TGCGCCAGCAGCCCTCTGACTCTTAGCTCCTACGAGCAGTACTTC.

The chain couples TRBV13 to TRBJ2-1, with D maybe TRBD1 (6 bases). CDR3 length: 15 residues. Deletions cut 1 base from V and 3 bases from J, with 10 bases between. Germline CDR1 and CDR2: PRHDT and FYEKMQ (reference sequence). The CDR3 DNA is TGTGCCAGCAGCTTAGATCCAGGGGACTACAATGAGCAGTTCTTC. This gives the protein CASSLDPGDYNEQFF. Full variable domain (outside the CDR3, taken from reference TRBV13 and TRBJ2-1): AAGVIQSPRHLIKEKRETATLKCYPIPRHDTVYWYQQGPGQDPQFLISFYEKMQSDKGSIPDRFSAQQFSDYHSELNMSSLELGDSALYFCASSLDPGDYNEQFFGPGTRLTVL.

This clonotype was observed a handful of times. The chain recombines TRBV7-6 with TRBJ2-1; 7 nucleotides agree with TRBD2. Trimming at V came to 1 base and at J to 2 bases, leaving 5 bases not matched to a gene. There are 16 residues in the CDR3. Germline CDR1 reads SGHVS; CDR2 reads FNYEAQ. CDR3 DNA sequence: TGTGCCAGCAGCTTAGGGGGGGGGAGCACCTACAATGAGCAGTTCTTC. This sequence encodes CASSLGGGSTYNEQFF.

The chain has TRBV30 and TRBJ2-5; the D call may be TRBD1 or TRBD2 (5 bases each). The V gene lost 4 bases and the J gene lost 4 bases, with 19 bases spanning the gap. Germline CDR1 is GTSNPN and CDR2 is SVGIG (reference sequence). The CDR3 is made up of 15 amino acids. The CDR3 DNA reads TGTGCCTGGAATGAAATCAGGGAGATGGGAGAGACCCAGTACTTC. It codes for CAWNEIREMGETQYF.

This chain uses TRBV10-3 with TRBJ2-3, with 8 nucleotides matching TRBD2. Germline CDR1 and CDR2: ENHRY and SYGVKD. The CDR3 loop spans 13 amino acids. The V gene end was trimmed by 7 bases and the J gene end by 2 bases; junction bases not matched to a gene: 2. The CDR3 sequence: CAIKGLATDTQYF. The DNA of the CDR3 is TGTGCCATCAAAGGACTAGCCACAGATACGCAGTATTTT.